Here is one T cell receptor beta chain with its context. The target antigen is unknown. The entry originates in a study of T-cell memory formation after mild COVID-19. TCRdb reprocessed the 5' RACE reads via MiXCR and lists one record per CDR3 protein. The repertoire includes around 510,000 distinct CDR3 sequences, approximately 21% of them detected once, and roughly 9.1% sits in the top ten. Germline V gene data show CDR1 as SGHAT and CDR2 as FQNNGV. Trimming took 1 base from V and 8 from J, leaving 14 bases between them. This CDR3 has 15 amino acids. Study observations and caveats: That cross-reactive memory joined was suggested by some responding clones appearing in pre-infection memory. CD4/CD8 balance characterized clones contracting day 15 to 85, and CD4+ skew characterized later expanders.

The receptor's source is an adult woman who had mild COVID-19 (a few samples of this study predate the infection). Cell type and time point are not known. The rearrangement links TRBV11-2 to TRBJ2-2; D is possibly TRBD2 (5 bases). Sequencing was done on a sample of PBMCs or a T cell subset sorted from them (not recorded which). The CDR3 is CASSLVSGPSGELFF. The CDR3 DNA reads TGTGCCAGCAGCTTAGTAAGCGGCCCGTCTGGGGAGCTGTTTTTT.